This T cell receptor (beta chain) is drawn from a study of cytomegalovirus exposure and HLA in healthy donors. Study-level findings and limits: In a later analysis, an Asian-associated ancestry cluster reportedly showed fewer N-insertions than the 666-donor mean.

The PCR contained 60 Vbeta and 13 Jbeta primers. Assay: immunoSEQ multiplex PCR; the TCRdb copy retains only in-frame clones and omits some. The data show about 220,000 clones, approximately 82% seen once. Turning to this clone: What it recognizes is unknown.

The CDR3 sequence is 15 residues long. Trimming took off 5 bases at V and 2 bases at J, with 13 bases between the two ends. Germline V CDR1 and CDR2: LNHDA, SQIVND (reference sequence). What was sequenced was PBMCs. The gene calls are TRBV19 and TRBJ1-3, with a weak D call TRBD1 (6 bases). The TCR comes from a man younger than 35 in good health and CMV-seronegative. CDR3 sequence reads: CASSGTPGAGNTIYF. DNA of the CDR3: TGTGCCAGTAGTGGGACACCAGGCGCTGGAAACACCATATATTTT.